This T cell receptor beta chain was found in a study of technical replicates of blood from a few donors (dated by TCRdb to about 2017). There are 15 amino acids in the CDR3, from cysteine to phenylalanine inclusive. Only the CDR3 portion is preserved as DNA: 45 bases, with reading frame beginning at the first base. V has 0 bases trimmed and J has 4 bases trimmed; junction bases matching no gene number 6. The germline V gene provides CDR1 SGDLS and CDR2 YYNGEE. Turning to this clone: Its target antigen remains unknown. No clone much larger than this one lies a single base away; base qualities are absent.

Library prep was done by the immunoSEQ multiplex PCR assay. TCRdb re-hosts the immuneACCESS table, in-frame sequences only. Its copies lack some clones; in the studies checked, an unresolved V gene accounts for under half of them, and the cause for the rest is not known. The sample table contains roughly 62,000 clones; only one count was recorded for just under 95% of them. 3% of the sample rests with the top ten. Sequences were obtained from PBMCs. This receptor was identified in a human donor in good health. Some clones in this sample may be carry-over from other donors' samples. The rearranged chain carries TRBV9 and TRBJ2-7; TRBD2 aligns with 8 central bases. The encoded CDR3 is CASSVEAGGLYEQYF. The DNA sequence is TGTGCCAGCAGCGTAGAGGCGGGAGGCTTATACGAGCAGTACTTC. The entire variable domain, with the stretches around the CDR3 drawn from the reference TRBV9 and TRBJ2-7 proteins, is DSGVTQTPKHLITATGQRVTLRCSPRSGDLSVYWYQQSLDQGLQFLIQYYNGEERAKGNILERFSAQQFPDLHSELNLSSLELGDSALYFCASSVEAGGLYEQYFGPGTRLTVT.